This passage covers 5 T cell receptor beta chains from one sample sequenced in a study of response to subunit inactivated influenza vaccine. TCRdb itself ran the RT-PCR reads through MiXCR, one entry per CDR3 protein. The sample records under 850,000 distinct CDR3 sequences, about a fifth being singletons. Sequencing was performed on PBMCs from blood, taken approximately 5 days after vaccination. The origin of the receptors is a man aged 45 to 65 who received an inactivated influenza vaccine.

There are a few counts of this clonotype. The chain uses TRBV2 and TRBJ2-7; D is unclear. The germline gives CDR1 SNHLY, CDR2 FYNNEI. The CDR3 runs to 13 residues. V was clipped by 6 bases and J by 1 base, with 10 bases between them. The CDR3 DNA is TGTGCCAGCAGGAGACCGCTGTCCTACGAGCAGTACTTC. Its translation: CASRRPLSYEQYF.

This clonotype was counted at least ten times. The V call is TRBV7-9, the J call TRBJ2-3, with TRBD2 matching 9 bases. V was pared by 6 bases and J by 0 bases, with 7 bases of the junction left unmatched. The CDR3 is made up of 16 amino acids. Germline V gives CDR1 SEHNR, CDR2 FQNEAQ (reference sequence). CDR3 region: CASRPSSGRSTDTQYF. The CDR3 DNA sequence: TGTGCCAGCAGACCGAGTAGCGGGAGAAGCACAGATACGCAGTATTTT.

This clonotype was recorded many times. CDR3 loop: CSARKDSTSYEQYF. CDR3 nucleotide sequence: TGCAGCGCCCGTAAGGACAGCACCTCCTACGAGCAGTACTTC. V usage is TRBV29-1 and J usage is TRBJ2-7; D possibly corresponds to TRBD1 (6 bases). With 7 bases removed from V and 0 bases from J, the gap between germline ends came to 16 bases. From germline, CDR1 is SQVTM and CDR2 ANQGSEA. The CDR3 extends over 14 amino acids.

In this sample, this clonotype turned up many times. The chain recombines TRBV5-1 with TRBJ2-1, with D unclear. V was cut by 1 base and J by 10 bases, with 15 bases left in between. Germline loops: CDR1 SGHRS, CDR2 YFSETQ. The CDR3 length is 14 residues. The CDR3 sequence: CASSLRLGQDEQFF. DNA for the CDR3: TGCGCCAGCAGCTTGAGGCTCGGCCAAGACGAGCAGTTCTTC.

The chain joins TRBV12-3 or TRBV12-4 to TRBJ2-3, with D perhaps being TRBD1 or TRBD2 (5 bases each). The CDR3 length is 11 residues. V lost 10 bases to trimming and J lost 8 bases, with 13 bases between them. As DNA, the CDR3 is TGTGCCAACGGGGCGCTGGGTACGCAGTATTTT. Encoded protein: CANGALGTQYF.